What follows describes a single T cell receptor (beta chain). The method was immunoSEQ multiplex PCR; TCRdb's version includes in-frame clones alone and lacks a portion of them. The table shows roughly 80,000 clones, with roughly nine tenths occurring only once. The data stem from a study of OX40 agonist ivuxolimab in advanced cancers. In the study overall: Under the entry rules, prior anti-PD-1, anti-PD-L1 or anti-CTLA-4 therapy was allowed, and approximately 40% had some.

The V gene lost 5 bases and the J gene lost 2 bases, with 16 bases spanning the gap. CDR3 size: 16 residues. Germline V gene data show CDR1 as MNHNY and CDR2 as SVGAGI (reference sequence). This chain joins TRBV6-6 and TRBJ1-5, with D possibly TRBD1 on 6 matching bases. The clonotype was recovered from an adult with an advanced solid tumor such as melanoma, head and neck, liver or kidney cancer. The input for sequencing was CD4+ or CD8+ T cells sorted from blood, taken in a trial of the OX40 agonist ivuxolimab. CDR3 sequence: CASSTTGTGGNQPQHF. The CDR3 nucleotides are TGTGCCAGCAGTACAACAGGGACCGGGGGCAATCAGCCCCAGCATTTT.